This is a list of T cell receptor beta chains from one sample in a study of T cell changes during pregnancy in multiple sclerosis. Some clones are missing from TCRdb's copy, which holds only in-frame ones; the method was immunoSEQ multiplex PCR. The top ten clones hold 2% to 2.5% of a sample with under 75,000 clones, 80% to 95% of them seen once. The starting material was peripheral blood, obtained in the first trimester of pregnancy. These receptors originate from a female donor with multiple sclerosis, enrolled in a pregnancy study. Each CDR3 is given with its conserved first and last residue. A D gene is named only where the DNA matches it firmly. The size field is filled for only some rows; it gives once, few, many or a size class.

D	V	size	J	CDR3	DNA
NA	TRBV6-1	NA	TRBJ2-7	CAHGGLLGYYEQYF	TGTGCCCATGGAGGGCTACTCGGGTACTACGAGCAGTACTTC
NA	TRBV7-9	NA	TRBJ1-2	CASSQDSYGYTF	TGTGCCAGCAGTCAAGACAGCTATGGCTACACCTTC
TRBD1	TRBV29-1	NA	TRBJ1-1	CSGKTGLSTEAFF	TGCAGCGGGAAGACAGGGTTAAGCACTGAAGCTTTCTTT
NA	TRBV5-1	once	TRBJ2-7	CASSLIEPSYEQYF	TGCGCCAGCAGCTTGATTGAGCCTAGCTACGAGCAGTACTTC
NA	TRBV30	NA	TRBJ1-2	CAWMPRGSGGYTF	TGTGCCTGGATGCCGCGGGGGTCAGGTGGCTACACCTTC
NA	TRBV10-3	NA	TRBJ1-1	CAISEYSQNTEAFF	TGTGCCATCAGTGAGTACAGCCAGAACACTGAAGCTTTCTTT
NA	TRBV11-2	NA	TRBJ1-1	CASSLGANTEAFF	TGTGCCAGCAGCTTAGGGGCCAACACTGAAGCTTTCTTT
NA	TRBV11-3	NA	TRBJ2-3	CASSPTTSTDTQYF	TGTGCCAGCAGCCCCACGACTAGCACAGATACGCAGTATTTT
TRBD2	TRBV5-1	NA	TRBJ2-5	CASSLGPAGGQETQYF	TGCGCCAGCAGCTTGGGGCCAGCGGGAGGGCAAGAGACCCAGTACTTC
TRBD1	TRBV19	NA	TRBJ1-1	CASSRDRTPNTEAFF	TGTGCCAGTAGCCGGGACAGGACCCCGAACACTGAAGCTTTCTTT
TRBD2	TRBV6-6	NA	TRBJ2-3	CASSRTSGAGTDTQYF	TGTGCCAGCAGTCGGACTAGCGGGGCTGGCACAGATACGCAGTATTTT
TRBD1	TRBV7-2	NA	TRBJ1-1	CASSARQGARGTEAFF	TGTGCCAGCAGTGCAAGACAGGGGGCGCGGGGGACTGAAGCTTTCTTT
TRBD1	TRBV10-1	few	TRBJ2-7	CASSAGAGQGVYEQYF	TGCGCCAGCAGTGCCGGGGCGGGACAGGGAGTATACGAGCAGTACTTC
TRBD2	TRBV4-2	NA	TRBJ2-7	CASSAMGLADYEQYF	TGTGCCAGCAGCGCTATGGGACTAGCGGACTACGAGCAGTACTTC
TRBD1	TRBV11-2	NA	TRBJ2-7	CASSLGGDRSYEQYF	TGTGCCAGCAGCTTAGGGGGGGACAGGAGCTACGAGCAGTACTTC
NA	TRBV19	few	TRBJ1-1	CASSITGFGGAFF	TGTGCCAGTAGTATAACGGGATTTGGAGGAGCTTTCTTT
TRBD1	TRBV27	NA	TRBJ1-2	CASSSRDRGYGYTF	TGTGCCAGCAGTTCTCGGGACAGGGGCTATGGCTACACCTTC
NA	TRBV5-1	NA	TRBJ1-1	CASSLGDTEAFF	TGCGCCAGCAGCTTAGGGGATACTGAAGCTTTCTTT
NA	TRBV19	NA	TRBJ1-5	CASNRYLGQPQHF	TGTGCCAGTAACAGATACCTCGGTCAGCCCCAGCATTTT
TRBD1	TRBV5-1	NA	TRBJ1-4	CASSYRGTNEKLFF	TGCGCCAGCAGCTACAGGGGCACTAATGAAAAACTGTTTTTT
TRBD1	TRBV6-5	NA	TRBJ1-1	CASSRGQGTEAFF	TGTGCCAGCAGTAGGGGGCAGGGCACTGAAGCTTTCTTT
TRBD2	TRBV11-2	NA	TRBJ2-1	CASSSSGSVNEQFF	TGTGCCAGCAGCTCTAGCGGGAGCGTTAATGAGCAGTTCTTC
NA	TRBV7-8	NA	TRBJ2-7	CASSPRGGSYEQYF	TGTGCCAGCAGCCCTAGGGGGGGCTCCTACGAGCAGTACTTC
NA	TRBV5-4	NA	TRBJ2-6	CASSPLGANVLTF	TGTGCCAGCAGCCCCTTGGGGGCCAACGTCCTGACTTTC
TRBD1	TRBV6-6	NA	TRBJ1-1	CASSSSDRGPRTEAFF	TGTGCCAGCAGTTCCTCCGACAGGGGGCCGCGAACTGAAGCTTTCTTT
TRBD2	TRBV7-8	NA	TRBJ2-3	CASSLASTREGTDTQYF	TGTGCCAGCAGTTTAGCCAGCACACGGGAGGGAACAGATACGCAGTATTTT
NA	TRBV18	NA	TRBJ1-5	CASSPDNNQPQHF	TGTGCCAGCTCACCGGACAACAATCAGCCCCAGCATTTT
NA	TRBV5-1	NA	TRBJ1-2	CASSLGAGFGGYTF	TGCGCCAGCAGCTTGGGGGCAGGGTTTGGAGGCTACACCTTC
TRBD1	TRBV7-9	NA	TRBJ1-1	CASSLTWDRGQEGTEAFF	TGTGCCAGCAGCCTAACTTGGGACAGGGGGCAAGAGGGGACTGAAGCTTTCTTT
TRBD2	TRBV7-9	NA	TRBJ2-7	CASSLEGGLARF	TGTGCCAGCAGCTTAGAGGGCGGACTAGCAAGGTTC
TRBD1	TRBV19	NA	TRBJ2-7	CASKPGQGLYEQYF	TGTGCCAGTAAACCGGGACAGGGCCTCTACGAGCAGTACTTC
TRBD1	TRBV28	NA	TRBJ1-2	CASRPGPGQSRANYGYTF	TGTGCCAGCCGTCCTGGACCGGGACAGTCTAGGGCTAACTATGGCTACACCTTC
TRBD1	TRBV9	NA	TRBJ2-1	CASSVTQGYNNEQFF	TGTGCCAGCAGCGTCACACAGGGGTATAACAATGAGCAGTTCTTC
NA	TRBV28	NA	TRBJ1-1	CASTLNTEAFF	TGTGCCAGCACCCTTAACACTGAAGCTTTCTTT
TRBD1	TRBV5-4	NA	TRBJ2-7	CASSLGQGVSYEQYF	TGTGCCAGCAGCTTGGGTCAGGGGGTTTCCTACGAGCAGTACTTC
TRBD1	TRBV7-3	NA	TRBJ2-2	CASQGGQGAAGELFF	TGTGCCAGCCAGGGGGGACAGGGGGCCGCCGGGGAGCTGTTTTTT
NA	TRBV28	once	TRBJ2-6	CASSLQFISGANVLTF	TGTGCCAGCAGTTTACAGTTTATCTCTGGGGCCAACGTCCTGACTTTC
NA	TRBV7-8	NA	TRBJ2-1	CASSLLTVLNEQFF	TGTGCCAGCAGCTTATTAACAGTTCTCAATGAGCAGTTCTTC
TRBD1	TRBV18	NA	TRBJ1-1	CASSPFAGTGAFF	TGTGCCAGCTCACCATTCGCGGGGACAGGAGCTTTCTTT
NA	TRBV30	NA	TRBJ1-2	CAWLTTGLYGYTF	TGTGCCTGGTTGACGACTGGCCTCTATGGCTACACCTTC
TRBD1	TRBV11-2	NA	TRBJ1-1	CASSSGGHWNTEAFF	TGTGCCAGCAGCTCAGGGGGACACTGGAACACTGAAGCTTTCTTT
TRBD2	TRBV7-2	NA	TRBJ2-5	CASSLVIQRGAETQYF	TGTGCCAGCAGCTTAGTGATCCAGCGGGGGGCTGAGACCCAGTACTTC
NA	TRBV5-6	NA	TRBJ2-7	CASSMRNEQYF	TGTGCCAGCAGCATGAGGAACGAGCAGTACTTC
NA	TRBV2	NA	TRBJ2-1	CASGGREQFF	TGTGCCAGCGGTGGGAGGGAGCAGTTCTTC
TRBD1	TRBV7-9	NA	TRBJ1-1	CASSPQGGNTEAFF	TGTGCCAGCAGCCCTCAGGGGGGGAACACTGAAGCTTTCTTT
TRBD2	TRBV5-1	NA	TRBJ2-3	CASSFSGSRTDTQYF	TGCGCCAGCAGCTTTAGCGGGAGTCGCACAGATACGCAGTATTTT
TRBD1	TRBV9	NA	TRBJ1-1	CASSVGGRGPETEAFF	TGTGCCAGCAGCGTAGGGGGCAGGGGGCCCGAAACTGAAGCTTTCTTT
TRBD2	TRBV7-3	NA	TRBJ2-3	CASSTGLAPTDTQYF	TGTGCCAGCAGCACGGGACTAGCGCCCACAGATACGCAGTATTTT
NA	TRBV5-1	NA	TRBJ1-5	CASSLDTSNQPQHF	TGCGCCAGCAGCTTGGACACTAGCAATCAGCCCCAGCATTTT
TRBD1	TRBV19	NA	TRBJ1-5	CASSTKDRGIRQPQHF	TGTGCCAGTAGTACAAAAGACAGGGGGATACGGCAGCCCCAGCATTTT
NA	TRBV4-2	NA	TRBJ2-7	CASSRDRNGVYEQYF	TGTGCCAGCAGCCGCGACAGGAATGGGGTCTACGAGCAGTACTTC
TRBD2	TRBV28	NA	TRBJ2-7	CASSLYLAGEVGTYEQYF	TGTGCCAGCAGTTTATATTTAGCGGGAGAGGTAGGGACCTACGAGCAGTACTTC
NA	TRBV25-1	NA	TRBJ1-4	CASSATLGEGYDEKLFF	TGTGCCAGCAGTGCAACACTCGGGGAGGGGTACGATGAAAAACTGTTTTTT
NA	TRBV5-4	NA	TRBJ1-2	CASSFHRDGYTF	TGTGCCAGCAGCTTTCACAGGGATGGCTACACCTTC
TRBD1	TRBV19	NA	TRBJ2-7	CASSWTGLGEQYF	TGTGCCAGTAGTTGGACAGGGCTGGGCGAGCAGTACTTC
NA	TRBV10-1	NA	TRBJ2-3	CASSEIADRGADTQYF	TGCGCCAGCAGTGAAATAGCGGATCGGGGCGCAGATACGCAGTATTTT
TRBD1	TRBV28	once	TRBJ1-3	CASSFPRTGSRRNTIYF	TGTGCCAGCAGTTTCCCAAGGACAGGGTCCCGTAGAAACACCATATATTTT
NA	TRBV15	NA	TRBJ1-1	CATSRDYPGANTEAFF	TGTGCCACCAGCAGAGATTATCCAGGGGCGAACACTGAAGCTTTCTTT
TRBD1	TRBV9	NA	TRBJ2-6	CASSVAQGAAGANVLTF	TGTGCCAGCAGCGTAGCCCAGGGGGCGGCGGGGGCCAACGTCCTGACTTTC
NA	TRBV10-3	NA	TRBJ1-1	CATKDSANTEAFF	TGTGCCACAAAGGACAGCGCGAACACTGAAGCTTTCTTT